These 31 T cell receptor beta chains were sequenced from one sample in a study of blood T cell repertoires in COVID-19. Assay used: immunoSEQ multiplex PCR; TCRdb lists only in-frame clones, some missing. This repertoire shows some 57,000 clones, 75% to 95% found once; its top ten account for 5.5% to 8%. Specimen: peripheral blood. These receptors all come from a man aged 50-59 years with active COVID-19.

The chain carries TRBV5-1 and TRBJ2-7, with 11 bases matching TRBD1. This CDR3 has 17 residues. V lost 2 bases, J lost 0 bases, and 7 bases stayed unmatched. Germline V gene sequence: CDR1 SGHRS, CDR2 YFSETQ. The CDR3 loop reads CASSLSSGTGGSYEQYF. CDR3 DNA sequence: TGCGCCAGCAGCTTAAGCTCCGGGACAGGGGGCTCCTACGAGCAGTACTTC.

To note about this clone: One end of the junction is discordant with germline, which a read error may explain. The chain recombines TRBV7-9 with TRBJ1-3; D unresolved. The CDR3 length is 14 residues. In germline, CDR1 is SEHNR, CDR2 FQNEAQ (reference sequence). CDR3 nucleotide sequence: TGTGCCAGCAGCCTAGCCCCCACAGGAAACACCATATATTTT. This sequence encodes CASSLAPTGNTIYF.

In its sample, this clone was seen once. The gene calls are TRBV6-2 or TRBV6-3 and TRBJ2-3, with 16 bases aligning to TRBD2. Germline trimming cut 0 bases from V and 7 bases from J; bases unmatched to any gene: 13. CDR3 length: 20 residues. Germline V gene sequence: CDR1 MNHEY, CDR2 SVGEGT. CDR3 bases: TGTGCCAGCAGTTACTCGGCCGGGACTAGCGGGGGGGCTTACCTGAATACGCAGTATTTT. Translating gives CASSYSAGTSGGAYLNTQYF.

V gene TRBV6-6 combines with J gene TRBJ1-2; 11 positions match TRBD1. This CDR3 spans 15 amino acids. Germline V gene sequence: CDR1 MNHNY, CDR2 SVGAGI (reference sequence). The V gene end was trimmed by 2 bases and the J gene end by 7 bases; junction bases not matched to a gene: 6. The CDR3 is CASSYDGQGASGYTF. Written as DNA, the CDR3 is TGTGCCAGCAGTTACGATGGACAGGGGGCGTCTGGCTACACCTTC.

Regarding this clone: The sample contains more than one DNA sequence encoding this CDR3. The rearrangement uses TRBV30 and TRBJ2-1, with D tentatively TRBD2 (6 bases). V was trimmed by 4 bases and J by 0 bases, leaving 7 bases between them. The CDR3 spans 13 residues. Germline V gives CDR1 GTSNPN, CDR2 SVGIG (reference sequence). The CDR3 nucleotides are TGTGCCTGGACCGGGAGCTCCTACAATGAGCAGTTCTTC. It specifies CAWTGSSYNEQFF.

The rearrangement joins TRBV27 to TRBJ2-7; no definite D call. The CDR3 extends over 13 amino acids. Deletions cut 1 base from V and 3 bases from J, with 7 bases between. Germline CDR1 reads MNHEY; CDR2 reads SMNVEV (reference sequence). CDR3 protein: CASSLYPGYEQYF. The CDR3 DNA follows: TGTGCCAGCAGTTTATACCCGGGCTACGAGCAGTACTTC.

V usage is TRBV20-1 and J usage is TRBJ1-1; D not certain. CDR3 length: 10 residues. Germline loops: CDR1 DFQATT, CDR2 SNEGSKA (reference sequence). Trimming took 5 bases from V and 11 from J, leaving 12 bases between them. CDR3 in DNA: TGCAGTGCTGCCCCCTCCCGGGCTTTCTTT. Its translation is CSAAPSRAFF.

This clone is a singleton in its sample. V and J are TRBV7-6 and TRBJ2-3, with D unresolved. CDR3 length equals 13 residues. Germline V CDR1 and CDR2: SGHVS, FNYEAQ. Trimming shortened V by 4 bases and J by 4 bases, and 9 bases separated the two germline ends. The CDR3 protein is CASSSRVSDTQYF. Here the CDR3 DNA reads TGTGCCAGCAGCTCCCGGGTCTCAGATACGCAGTATTTT.

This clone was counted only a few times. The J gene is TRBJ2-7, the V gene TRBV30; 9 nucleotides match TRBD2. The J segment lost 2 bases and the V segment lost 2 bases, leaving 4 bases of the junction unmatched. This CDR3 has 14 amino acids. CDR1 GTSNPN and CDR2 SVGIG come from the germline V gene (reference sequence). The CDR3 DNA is TGTGCCTGGAGTAACGGACTAGCGCCCTACGAGCAGTACTTC. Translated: CAWSNGLAPYEQYF.

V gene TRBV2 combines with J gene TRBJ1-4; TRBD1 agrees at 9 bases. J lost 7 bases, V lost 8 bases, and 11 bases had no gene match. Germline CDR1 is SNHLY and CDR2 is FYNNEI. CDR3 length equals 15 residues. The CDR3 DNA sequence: TGTGCCAGCCAAAATCCGGGACAGGGAAGTGAAAAACTGTTTTTT. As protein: CASQNPGQGSEKLFF.

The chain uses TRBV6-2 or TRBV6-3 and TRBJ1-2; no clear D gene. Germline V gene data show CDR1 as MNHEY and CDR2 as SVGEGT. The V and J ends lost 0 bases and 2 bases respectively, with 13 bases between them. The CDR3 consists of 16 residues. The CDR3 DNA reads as TGTGCCAGCAGTTACTCCTCGCAGGCCTGGAACTATGGCTACACCTTC. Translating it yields CASSYSSQAWNYGYTF.

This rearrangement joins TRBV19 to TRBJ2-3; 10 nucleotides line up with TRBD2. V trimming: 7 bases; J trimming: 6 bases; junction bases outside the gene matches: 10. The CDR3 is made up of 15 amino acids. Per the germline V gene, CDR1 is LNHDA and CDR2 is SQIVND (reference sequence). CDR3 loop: CASKTSGSGWDTQYF. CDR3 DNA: TGTGCCAGTAAGACTAGCGGGTCGGGTTGGGATACGCAGTATTTT.

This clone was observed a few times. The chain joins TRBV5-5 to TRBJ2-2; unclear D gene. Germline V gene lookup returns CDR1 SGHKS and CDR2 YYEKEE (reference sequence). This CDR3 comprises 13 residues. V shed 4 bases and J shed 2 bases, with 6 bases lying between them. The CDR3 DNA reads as TGTGCCAGCAGCAATTCTAACACCGGGGAGCTGTTTTTT. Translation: CASSNSNTGELFF.

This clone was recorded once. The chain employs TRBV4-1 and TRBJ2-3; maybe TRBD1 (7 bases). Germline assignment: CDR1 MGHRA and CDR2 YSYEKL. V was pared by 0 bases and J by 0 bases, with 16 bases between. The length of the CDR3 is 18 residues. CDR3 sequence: CASSQEGPGGTSTDTQYF. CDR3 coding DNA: TGCGCCAGCAGCCAAGAAGGTCCAGGGGGGACCAGCACAGATACGCAGTATTTT.

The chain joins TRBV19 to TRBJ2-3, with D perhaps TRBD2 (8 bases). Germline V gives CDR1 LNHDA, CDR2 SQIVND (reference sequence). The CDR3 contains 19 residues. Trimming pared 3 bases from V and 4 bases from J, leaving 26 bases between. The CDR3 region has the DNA TGTGCCAGTAGTATGGATCCCCCGGGAGGGGGCGCCAGGGCAGATACGCAGTATTTT. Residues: CASSMDPPGGGARADTQYF.

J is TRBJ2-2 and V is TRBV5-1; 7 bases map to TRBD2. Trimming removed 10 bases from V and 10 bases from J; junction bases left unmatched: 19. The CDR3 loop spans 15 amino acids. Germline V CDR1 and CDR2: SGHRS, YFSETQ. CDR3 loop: CASKNEREGTLELFF. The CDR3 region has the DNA TGCGCCTCCAAAAACGAGAGGGAGGGGACCTTGGAGCTGTTTTTT.

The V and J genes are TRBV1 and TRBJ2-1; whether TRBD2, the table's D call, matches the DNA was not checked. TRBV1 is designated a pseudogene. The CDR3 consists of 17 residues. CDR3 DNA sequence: TGCACCAGCAGCCAACGACAACTAGCGGGAGAGCCCAATGAGCAGTTCTTC. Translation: CTSSQRQLAGEPNEQFF.

CDR3 in amino acids: CASSPRDRYNQPQHF. The CDR3, as DNA: TGTGCCAGCAGTCCGAGAGACAGATACAATCAGCCCCAGCATTTT. The chain joins TRBV28 to TRBJ1-5; D may be TRBD1 (5 bases). CDR1 and CDR2 (germline): MDHEN, SYDVKM. The CDR3 loop spans 15 amino acids. Trimming removed 5 bases from V and 3 bases from J, with 14 bases in between.

The CDR3: CASRKEGTYEQYF. The CDR3 DNA follows: TGTGCCAGTAGGAAAGAGGGAACCTACGAGCAGTACTTC. This sequence joins TRBV19 and TRBJ2-7; possible D gene TRBD2, 5 bases. The germline V gene has CDR1 LNHDA and CDR2 SQIVND (reference sequence). The CDR3 sequence is 13 residues long. Trimming took 6 bases from V and 2 from J, leaving 11 bases between them.

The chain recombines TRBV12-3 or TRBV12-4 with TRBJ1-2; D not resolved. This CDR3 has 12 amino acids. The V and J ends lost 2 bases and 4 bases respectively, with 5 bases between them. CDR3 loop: CASSLQAYGYTF. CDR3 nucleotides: TGTGCCAGCAGTTTACAGGCCTATGGCTACACCTTC.

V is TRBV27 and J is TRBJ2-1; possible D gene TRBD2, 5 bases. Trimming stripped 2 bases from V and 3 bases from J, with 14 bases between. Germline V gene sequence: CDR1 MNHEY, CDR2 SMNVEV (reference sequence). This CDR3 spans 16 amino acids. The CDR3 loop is CASSLERLPYYNEQFF. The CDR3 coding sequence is TGTGCCAGCAGTTTAGAGAGACTACCATACTACAATGAGCAGTTCTTC.

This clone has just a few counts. CDR3 protein: CASSAYRQSSTDTQYF. The CDR3 bases are TGTGCCAGCAGTGCCTATCGACAGTCTAGCACAGATACGCAGTATTTT. The chain carries TRBV2 and TRBJ2-3; D possibly corresponds to TRBD1 (5 bases). This CDR3 has 16 residues. Germline CDR1 reads SNHLY; CDR2 reads FYNNEI. Trimming took off 4 bases at V and 0 bases at J, with 14 bases between the two ends.

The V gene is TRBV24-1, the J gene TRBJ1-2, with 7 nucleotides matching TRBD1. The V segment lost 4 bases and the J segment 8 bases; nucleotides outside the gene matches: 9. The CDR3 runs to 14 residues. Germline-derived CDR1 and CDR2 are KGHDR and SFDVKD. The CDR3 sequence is CATSEGSRQGGYTF. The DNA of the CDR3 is TGTGCCACCAGTGAAGGGAGCCGACAGGGAGGCTACACCTTC.

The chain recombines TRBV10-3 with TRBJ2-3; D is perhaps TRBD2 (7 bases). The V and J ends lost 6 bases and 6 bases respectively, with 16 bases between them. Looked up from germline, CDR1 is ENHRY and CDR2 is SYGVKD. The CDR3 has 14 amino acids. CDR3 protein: CAIRKGGTTDTQYF. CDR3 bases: TGTGCCATCAGGAAGGGGGGGACCACGGATACGCAGTATTTT.

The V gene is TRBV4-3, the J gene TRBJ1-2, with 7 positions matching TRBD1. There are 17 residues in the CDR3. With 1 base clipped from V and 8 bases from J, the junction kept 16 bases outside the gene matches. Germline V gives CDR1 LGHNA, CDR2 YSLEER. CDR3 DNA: TGCGCCAGCAGCCAAGGGGGACAGCCGGGTCGAGCTGGCGGCTACACCTTC. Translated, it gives CASSQGGQPGRAGGYTF.

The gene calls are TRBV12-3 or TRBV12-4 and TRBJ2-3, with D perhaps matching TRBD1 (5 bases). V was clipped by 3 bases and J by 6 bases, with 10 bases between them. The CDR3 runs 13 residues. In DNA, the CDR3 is TGTGCCAGCAGTTTTAGGGGCCGCGATACGCAGTATTTT. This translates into CASSFRGRDTQYF.

CDR3 amino acids: CATSRDRTTETQYF. The CDR3 DNA reads as TGTGCCACCAGCAGAGATCGGACAACGGAGACCCAGTACTTC. The chain has TRBV15 and TRBJ2-5, with D perhaps TRBD1 (5 bases). This CDR3 is built from 14 residues. Germline loops: CDR1 LNHNV, CDR2 YYDKDF (reference sequence). Deletions cut 0 bases from V and 5 bases from J, with 10 bases between.

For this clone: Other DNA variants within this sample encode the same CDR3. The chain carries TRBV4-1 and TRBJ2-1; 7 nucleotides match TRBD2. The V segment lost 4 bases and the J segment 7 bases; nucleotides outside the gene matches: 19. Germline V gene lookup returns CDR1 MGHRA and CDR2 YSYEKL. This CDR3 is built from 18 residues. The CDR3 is CASSPRVGGGGPWNEQFF. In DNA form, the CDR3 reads TGCGCCAGCAGCCCTCGGGTGGGTGGGGGAGGGCCTTGGAATGAGCAGTTCTTC.

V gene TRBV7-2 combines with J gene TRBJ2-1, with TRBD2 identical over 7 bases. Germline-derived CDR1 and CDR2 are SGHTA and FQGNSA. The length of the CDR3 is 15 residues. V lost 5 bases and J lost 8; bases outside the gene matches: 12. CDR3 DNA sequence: TGTGCCAGCAGCCCCCTCGCGGGGGAAACGGATGAGCAGTTCTTC. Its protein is CASSPLAGETDEQFF.

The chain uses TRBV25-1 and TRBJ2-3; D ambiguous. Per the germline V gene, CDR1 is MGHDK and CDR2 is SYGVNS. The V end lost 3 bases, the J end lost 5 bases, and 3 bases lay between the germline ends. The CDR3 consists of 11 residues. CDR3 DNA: TGTGCCAGCAGTGACCAAGATACGCAGTATTTT. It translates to CASSDQDTQYF.

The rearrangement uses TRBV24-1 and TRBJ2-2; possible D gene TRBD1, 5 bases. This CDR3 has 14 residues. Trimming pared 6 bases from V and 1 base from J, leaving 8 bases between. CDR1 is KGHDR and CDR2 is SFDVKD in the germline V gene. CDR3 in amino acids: CATSPDRNTGELFF. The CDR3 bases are TGTGCCACCAGTCCTGACAGGAACACCGGGGAGCTGTTTTTT.